One sample yielded the 22 T cell receptor beta chains listed below, sequenced in a study of early T cells in non-severe SARS-CoV-2 infection. TCRdb analysed the 5' RACE reads with MiXCR anew, one entry per CDR3 protein. The table records 85,000 to 90,000 distinct CDR3 sequences, over 12% of them present only once. What was sequenced was whole blood. These receptors were obtained from an adult who was a healthcare worker with PCR-confirmed SARS-CoV-2 infection or an uninfected control (not recorded which).

In DNA, the CDR3 is TGTGCCAGCAGTGAAGTGGACAGCTCCTACGAGCAGTACGTC. Translation: CASSEVDSSYEQYV. The chain couples TRBV2 to TRBJ2-7; D is perhaps TRBD1 (6 bases). V was pared by 1 base and J by 0 bases, with 7 bases between. Germline CDR1 reads SNHLY; CDR2 reads FYNNEI. The CDR3 consists of 14 residues.

V usage is TRBV7-9 and J usage is TRBJ2-3; D tentatively reads TRBD1 or TRBD2 (5 bases each). Germline CDR1 SEHNR, CDR2 FQNEAQ (reference sequence). Trimming removed 4 bases at V and 1 base at J, with 18 bases between. The CDR3 covers 17 residues. CDR3 DNA sequence: TGTGCCAGCAGCTGGCCCGGGGCTTCGAGCGGCACAGATACGCAGTATTTT. Its protein product is CASSWPGASSGTDTQYF. The full variable domain, its missing parts supplied by reference TRBV7-9 and TRBJ2-3, is DTGVSQNPRHKITKRGQNVTFRCDPISEHNRLYWYRQTLGQGPEFLTYFQNEAQLEKSRLLSDRFSAERPKGSFSTLEIQRTEQGDSAMYLCASSWPGASSGTDTQYFGPGTRLTVL.

Ten or more counts support this clonotype. The chain recombines TRBV29-1 with TRBJ2-7; D uncertain. Deletions cut 2 bases from V and 7 bases from J, with 18 bases between. Germline-derived CDR1 and CDR2 are SQVTM and ANQGSEA. This CDR3 region has 14 residues. CDR3 loop: CSVENQWKEPEQYV. The CDR3 coding sequence is TGCAGCGTTGAAAATCAGTGGAAGGAGCCTGAGCAGTACGTC.

V and J are TRBV5-6 and TRBJ2-5; perhaps TRBD2 as D (7 bases). Trimming shortened V by 6 bases and J by 0 bases, and 21 bases separated the two germline ends. This CDR3 is 17 amino acids long. The V gene's germline CDR1 is SGHDT and CDR2 YYEEEE. CDR3 sequence reads: CASNAMGAGAHQETQYF. The CDR3 DNA follows: TGTGCCAGCAACGCCATGGGCGCGGGGGCGCACCAAGAGACCCAGTACTTC.

This clonotype appeared many times. V is TRBV7-6 and J is TRBJ1-6; D call uncertain. Trimming shortened V by 5 bases and J by 0 bases, and 14 bases separated the two germline ends. This CDR3 has 17 amino acids. The germline V gene encodes CDR1 SGHVS and CDR2 FNYEAQ. CDR3 nucleotides: TGTGCCAGCAGCCCGAGCACCCTGAGCTCCTATAATTCACCCCTCCACTTT. Translating it yields CASSPSTLSSYNSPLHF.

This clonotype was seen only a few times. CDR3 bases: TGTGCCAGCAGTTACTACCCGAGGGGGAGCTCCTACAATGAGCAGTTCTTC. This encodes CASSYYPRGSSYNEQFF. The V gene is TRBV6-5, the J gene TRBJ2-1; possibly TRBD1 for D (6 bases). CDR1 and CDR2 from the germline V gene are MNHEY and SVGAGI. The CDR3 spans 17 residues. The V end was cut by 1 base, the J end by 0 bases, with 13 bases between.

V and J are TRBV5-1 and TRBJ1-4; D remains ambiguous. Germline V gene lookup returns CDR1 SGHRS and CDR2 YFSETQ. V shed 0 bases and J shed 3 bases, with 6 bases lying between them. The CDR3 spans 14 residues. This CDR3 is CASSLGKANEKLFF. In nucleotides, the CDR3 is TGCGCCAGCAGCTTGGGGAAGGCTAATGAAAAACTGTTTTTT.

This clonotype came up a few times. The chain's CDR3 is CASSLATGTNYGYTF. The DNA for the CDR3 is TGTGCCAGCAGCTTGGCCACAGGAACGAACTATGGCTACACCTTC. This rearrangement joins TRBV5-4 to TRBJ1-2; maybe TRBD1 (5 bases). Germline V gives CDR1 SGHNT, CDR2 YYREEE (reference sequence). Trimming left V 0 bases short and J 2 bases short, with 11 bases between. The CDR3 totals 15 residues.

A few counts support this clonotype. The chain carries TRBV28 and TRBJ2-5, with D unresolved. The CDR3 is made up of 13 amino acids. Germline V lookup: CDR1 MDHEN, CDR2 SYDVKM. V gave up 5 bases and J gave up 6 bases, with 13 bases separating them. CDR3 nucleotides: TGTGCCAGCAGTCTACCCCCCACCCAGACCCAGTACTTC. Protein product: CASSLPPTQTQYF.

This clonotype was seen a handful of times. The CDR3 coding sequence is TGCGCCAGCAGCCAAGAAGGGCCTCCAGGGGTGAACACTGAAGCTTTCTTT. This sequence encodes CASSQEGPPGVNTEAFF. This chain links TRBV4-1 with TRBJ1-1, with a tentative D call TRBD1 (6 bases). CDR1 and CDR2 (germline): MGHRA, YSYEKL. The ends were cut back, 0 bases at V and 0 bases at J, with 14 bases in the middle. This CDR3 is built from 17 residues.

This clonotype was counted a few times. The J gene is TRBJ2-7, the V gene TRBV12-3 or TRBV12-4, with unresolved D. Trimming removed 3 bases from V and 6 bases from J, with 9 bases in between. This CDR3 spans 12 amino acids. CDR3 DNA sequence: TGTGCCAGCAGTTTGTCCAGAAGCGAGCAGTACGTC. Residues: CASSLSRSEQYV.

This sequence joins TRBV7-9 and TRBJ1-4, with D hard to call. Trimming stripped 6 bases from V and 10 bases from J, with 9 bases between. This CDR3 contains 11 residues. Germline CDR1 SEHNR, CDR2 FQNEAQ (reference sequence). The CDR3 loop reads CASSRGGKLFF. Written as DNA, the CDR3 is TGTGCCAGCAGTCGGGGTGGAAAACTGTTTTTT. Using reference TRBV7-9 and TRBJ1-4 for the parts outside the CDR3, the full variable domain is DTGVSQNPRHKITKRGQNVTFRCDPISEHNRLYWYRQTLGQGPEFLTYFQNEAQLEKSRLLSDRFSAERPKGSFSTLEIQRTEQGDSAMYLCASSRGGKLFFGSGTQLSVL.

This clonotype showed up just a few times. The rearrangement links TRBV20-1 to TRBJ1-5; possible D gene TRBD1, 6 bases. This CDR3 has 13 residues. Trimming took off 2 bases at V and 3 bases at J, with 8 bases between the two ends. CDR1 and CDR2 (germline): DFQATT, SNEGSKA (reference sequence). CDR3 sequence: CSARRTDNQPQHF. The CDR3 DNA follows: TGCAGTGCTAGAAGGACAGACAATCAGCCCCAGCATTTT.

DNA for the CDR3: TGCGCCAGCAGCGCTGGGACAGGGGCAACTAATGAAAAACTGTTTTTT. Translating it yields CASSAGTGATNEKLFF. The V and J genes are TRBV5-1 and TRBJ1-4, with 10 positions matching TRBD1. Germline-derived CDR1 and CDR2 are SGHRS and YFSETQ. The CDR3 has 16 residues. Trimming took 4 bases from V and 0 from J; bases not matched to a gene: 3.

The chain combines TRBV20-1 with TRBJ1-6; the D gene is possibly TRBD1 (6 bases). The CDR3 is 14 residues long. V shed 1 base and J shed 7 bases, with 11 bases lying between them. The germline V gene has CDR1 DFQATT and CDR2 SNEGSKA (reference sequence). The CDR3 is CSARGGTSNSPLHF. In DNA form, the CDR3 reads TGCAGTGCTAGAGGAGGGACATCCAATTCACCCCTCCACTTT.

This clonotype was counted only a few times. The V gene is TRBV5-5, the J gene TRBJ2-5; 7 nucleotides match TRBD1. Trimming took 4 bases from V and 2 from J; bases not matched to a gene: 8. Germline V gene lookup returns CDR1 SGHKS and CDR2 YYEKEE (reference sequence). The CDR3 covers 15 residues. The DNA of the CDR3 is TGTGCCAGCAGCCTAGGGACAGCCACTCAAGAGACCCAGTACTTC. Translating it yields CASSLGTATQETQYF.

This chain links TRBV30 with TRBJ1-1; D perhaps matches TRBD1 (5 bases). This CDR3 contains 13 residues. Germline CDR1 is GTSNPN and CDR2 is SVGIG (reference sequence). Trimming cost V 4 bases and J 2 bases, with 11 bases left between them. The DNA for the CDR3 is TGTGCCTGGATGACAGCGTCTAACACTGAAGCTTTCTTT. Amino acid sequence: CAWMTASNTEAFF.

This clonotype was found a few times. The rearrangement links TRBV5-1 to TRBJ2-6, with 8 positions matching TRBD1. Trimming took 7 bases from V and 1 from J; bases not matched to a gene: 19. Germline CDR1 reads SGHRS; CDR2 reads YFSETQ. The CDR3 has 20 amino acids. As DNA, the CDR3 is TGCGCCAGCCCACCCCGCCCTACCGTACAGGGGGAATCTGGGGCCAACGTCCTGACTTTC. Translating gives CASPPRPTVQGESGANVLTF.

The V call is TRBV6-5, the J call TRBJ1-2; the match to TRBD1 covers 7 bases. This CDR3 is built from 12 residues. V lost 11 bases to trimming and J lost 3 bases; unmatched junction nucleotides: 6. The V gene's germline CDR1 is MNHEY and CDR2 SVGAGI. The chain's CDR3 is CACRQGDYGYTF. In DNA form, the CDR3 reads TGTGCCTGCCGACAGGGCGACTATGGCTACACCTTC.

The chain is built from TRBV11-2 and TRBJ2-1, with D possibly matching TRBD2 (5 bases). The CDR3 has 15 amino acids. Germline V gene lookup returns CDR1 SGHAT and CDR2 FQNNGV. V gave up 5 bases and J gave up 9 bases, with 20 bases separating them. CDR3 region: CASSLVNRGSGEQFF. In DNA, the CDR3 is TGTGCCAGCAGCCTAGTTAATAGAGGGAGTGGTGAGCAGTTCTTC.

This clonotype has more than one count but fewer than ten. V is TRBV3-1 and J is TRBJ1-4; tentatively, D is TRBD1 (5 bases). CDR3 length: 16 residues. V gave up 6 bases and J gave up 10 bases, with 24 bases separating them. Per the germline V gene, CDR1 is LGHDT and CDR2 is YNNKEL (reference sequence). The CDR3 sequence: CASSRIASQGSGKLFF. The CDR3 coding sequence is TGTGCCAGCAGTCGAATCGCTTCCCAGGGCAGTGGAAAACTGTTTTTT.

In this sample, this clonotype turned up a few times. The chain combines TRBV5-1 with TRBJ2-7; D not certain. Germline V gene lookup returns CDR1 SGHRS and CDR2 YFSETQ. The CDR3 runs 14 residues. The germline V and J ends were trimmed by 1 base and 3 bases, with 11 bases remaining between them. CDR3: CASSLRHRDYEQYV. The CDR3 nucleotides are TGCGCCAGCAGCTTGCGACATAGAGACTACGAGCAGTACGTC.